This TCR beta chain was sequenced for a study of cytomegalovirus exposure and HLA in healthy donors. Study-level points and caveats: By a later analysis, the bulk of CMV-associated TCR beta chains appeared HLA-restricted. In a later analysis, V- and J-gene trimming of beta chains associated with a DCLRE1C missense variant, replicated independently. TCR association rates varied by HLA locus in a later analysis, with DRB1 highest and HLA-C lowest.

Trimming stripped 3 bases from V and 0 bases from J, with 7 bases between. CDR1 SGDLS and CDR2 YYNGEE come from the germline V gene. The CDR3 spans 14 residues. On this clone: The antigen remains undetermined.

The PCR was carried out with 60 Vbeta primers and 13 Jbeta primers. Using immunoSEQ multiplex PCR, the repertoire was profiled, and TCRdb retains in-frame clones only, with some absent. Of roughly 180,000 clones listed, approximately 82% are singletons. The chain combines TRBV9 with TRBJ2-4; D unresolved. Material: PBMCs. The source is a woman between 18 and 30 years old in good health and CMV-seropositive. In DNA form, the CDR3 reads TGTGCCAGCAGCGCCGGGTTAGCCAAAAACATTCAGTACTTC. Translation gives CASSAGLAKNIQYF.